This T cell receptor (beta chain) was identified during a study of graft-versus-host responses after intestinal transplantation. About the research overall: Tacrolimus and steroids were given for around three years to all recipients after anti-thymocyte globulin induction.

Sequenced by immunoSEQ multiplex PCR; TCRdb stores in-frame clones only, minus some. In the table there are some 18,000 clones, about 93% of which are singletons. Study-level points and caveats: Recipient marrow showed GvH clones, some seen first in ileum or blood. The highest levels of circulating GvH clones went along with early declines in HvG clones after transplant.

Turning to this clone: Antigen unknown.

After removal of 2 bases from V and 6 bases from J, the junction contained 6 bases not matched to a gene. The CDR3 covers 15 residues. Germline CDR1 is MRHNA and CDR2 is SNTAGT. The material was PBMCs, obtained 357 days after transplant. The TCR originated in a human patient who received an intestinal transplant, so some T cells may come from the graft donor. The genes are TRBV6-4 and TRBJ2-3; 9 bases fit TRBD2. CDR3 bases: TGTGCCAGCAGTGACGGCGGGAGGGCCAGCGATACGCAGTATTTT. Protein product: CASSDGGRASDTQYF.